This is a list of T cell receptor beta chains from one sample in a study of OX40 agonist ivuxolimab in advanced cancers. The protocol was immunoSEQ multiplex PCR, while the TCRdb copy is restricted to in-frame clones and leaves out a portion. The repertoire has some 73,000 clones, over 80% of them found once; the top ten carry approximately 11%. The material was CD4+ or CD8+ T cells sorted from blood, obtained in a trial of the OX40 agonist ivuxolimab. The receptor source for this set is an adult with an advanced solid tumor such as melanoma, head and neck, liver or kidney cancer. CDR3s include the opening cysteine and the closing phenylalanine or tryptophan. D genes are given only for firm matches. Clone size is not always given. Where it is, it says once, few, many or a class for expanded clones.

d_call: -; j_call: TRBJ2-7; clone_size: -; v_call: TRBV2; cdr3_length: 14; cdr3_nt: TGTGCCAGCAGTCTAAGGGGTACCAACTACGAGCAGTACTTC; cdr3_aa: CASSLRGTNYEQYF
d_call: TRBD2; j_call: TRBJ2-3; clone_size: once; v_call: TRBV4-1; cdr3_length: 16; cdr3_nt: TGCGCCAGCAGCCACGGACTAGCGGGAGTCGGAGATACGCAGTATTTT; cdr3_aa: CASSHGLAGVGDTQYF
d_call: -; j_call: TRBJ2-1; clone_size: once; v_call: TRBV5-6; cdr3_length: 11; cdr3_nt: TGTGCCAGCAGCTTGGGACAGGAGCAGTTCTTC; cdr3_aa: CASSLGQEQFF
d_call: TRBD2; j_call: TRBJ2-1; clone_size: -; v_call: TRBV20-1; cdr3_length: 10; cdr3_nt: TGCAGTGCCGGACTAGCTGAGCAGTTCTTC; cdr3_aa: CSAGLAEQFF
d_call: -; j_call: TRBJ1-1; clone_size: -; v_call: TRBV5-4; cdr3_length: 12; cdr3_nt: TGTGCCAGCAGCTTGGGACAGGCGAAAGCTTTCTTT; cdr3_aa: CASSLGQAKAFF
d_call: TRBD1; j_call: TRBJ2-7; clone_size: -; v_call: TRBV27; cdr3_length: 13; cdr3_nt: TGTGCCAGCAGATACGGACAGGGGAGGGAGCAGTACTTC; cdr3_aa: CASRYGQGREQYF
d_call: TRBD2; j_call: TRBJ2-7; clone_size: -; v_call: TRBV6-1; cdr3_length: 15; cdr3_nt: TGTGCCAGCAGTGTCACTAGCGGGAGTCAGTACGAGCAGTACTTC; cdr3_aa: CASSVTSGSQYEQYF
d_call: -; j_call: TRBJ2-2; clone_size: few; v_call: TRBV11-2; cdr3_length: 19; cdr3_nt: TGTGCCAGCAGCACGGAGGGGGCGGGGGACGTTCCGAACACCGGGGAGCTGTTTTTT; cdr3_aa: CASSTEGAGDVPNTGELFF
d_call: TRBD2; j_call: TRBJ2-3; clone_size: -; v_call: TRBV6-5; cdr3_length: 16; cdr3_nt: TGTGCCAGCAGTTACACTAGCGGGGGGTCCACAGATACGCAGTATTTT; cdr3_aa: CASSYTSGGSTDTQYF
d_call: -; j_call: TRBJ2-3; clone_size: -; v_call: TRBV9; cdr3_length: 14; cdr3_nt: TGTGCCAGCACTACGAGGGGGGGGACAGATACGCAGTATTTT; cdr3_aa: CASTTRGGTDTQYF
d_call: -; j_call: TRBJ2-5; clone_size: -; v_call: TRBV13; cdr3_length: 15; cdr3_nt: TGTGCCAGCAGCTTAGGCCGAGGGACTGGATCGACCCAGTACTTC; cdr3_aa: CASSLGRGTGSTQYF
d_call: -; j_call: TRBJ1-2; clone_size: -; v_call: TRBV5-6; cdr3_length: 11; cdr3_nt: TGTGCCAGCAGCCGAGGGCTTGGCTACACCTTC; cdr3_aa: CASSRGLGYTF
d_call: TRBD1; j_call: TRBJ2-3; clone_size: -; v_call: TRBV10-2; cdr3_length: 19; cdr3_nt: TGCGCCAGCAGAGAGTCACTCTTGGGTACAGGGACAGGCACAGATACGCAGTATTTT; cdr3_aa: CASRESLLGTGTGTDTQYF
d_call: TRBD1; j_call: TRBJ1-1; clone_size: -; v_call: TRBV18; cdr3_length: 13; cdr3_nt: TGTGCCAGCTCCCCAGGACAGGACACTGAAGCTTTCTTT; cdr3_aa: CASSPGQDTEAFF
d_call: -; j_call: TRBJ1-2; clone_size: -; v_call: TRBV27; cdr3_length: 16; cdr3_nt: TGTGCCAGCAGTTTATCCCGTTTTGGACAGCCCTATGGCTACACCTTC; cdr3_aa: CASSLSRFGQPYGYTF
d_call: TRBD1; j_call: TRBJ2-2; clone_size: -; v_call: TRBV6-6; cdr3_length: 16; cdr3_nt: TGTGCCAGCAGTTTCAGACCGGGACAGAGAACCGGGGAGCTATTTTTT; cdr3_aa: CASSFRPGQRTGELFF
d_call: TRBD2; j_call: TRBJ2-1; clone_size: -; v_call: TRBV5-8; cdr3_length: 16; cdr3_nt: TGTGCCACCCTTCCCCTGGCGGGGGGGAAAGACAATGAGCAGTTCTTC; cdr3_aa: CATLPLAGGKDNEQFF
d_call: TRBD1; j_call: TRBJ2-7; clone_size: -; v_call: TRBV5-1; cdr3_length: 14; cdr3_nt: TGCGCCAGCAGCTTGGGACAGGGTGTCAACGAGCAGTACTTC; cdr3_aa: CASSLGQGVNEQYF
d_call: -; j_call: TRBJ2-1; clone_size: many; v_call: TRBV2; cdr3_length: 14; cdr3_nt: TGTGCCAGCAGCAGGTCGGGGCTGAGTAATGAGCAGTTCTTC; cdr3_aa: CASSRSGLSNEQFF
d_call: TRBD1; j_call: TRBJ1-1; clone_size: few; v_call: TRBV2; cdr3_length: 14; cdr3_nt: TGTGCCAGCAGAGAGGGACAGGGAGACACTGAAGCTTTCTTT; cdr3_aa: CASREGQGDTEAFF
d_call: TRBD1; j_call: TRBJ1-4; clone_size: -; v_call: TRBV9; cdr3_length: 17; cdr3_nt: TGTGCCAGCAGCGTAGAAGGGACAGGCGGACGTAATGAAAAACTGTTTTTT; cdr3_aa: CASSVEGTGGRNEKLFF
d_call: -; j_call: TRBJ2-1; clone_size: once; v_call: TRBV2; cdr3_length: 12; cdr3_nt: TGTGCCAGCCGCGACAGATACAATGAGCAGTTCTTC; cdr3_aa: CASRDRYNEQFF
d_call: -; j_call: TRBJ2-7; clone_size: -; v_call: TRBV6-5; cdr3_length: 14; cdr3_nt: TGTGCCAGCAGTTTATCGTTAGGGACCTACGAGCAGTACTTC; cdr3_aa: CASSLSLGTYEQYF
d_call: TRBD1; j_call: TRBJ1-1; clone_size: few; v_call: TRBV6-6; cdr3_length: 13; cdr3_nt: TGTGCCAGCACCGGGACAGGTAACACTGAAGCTTTCTTT; cdr3_aa: CASTGTGNTEAFF
d_call: -; j_call: TRBJ2-3; clone_size: -; v_call: TRBV28; cdr3_length: 14; cdr3_nt: TGTGCCAGCAGTCCCTGGGAGGGCACAGATACGCAGTATTTT; cdr3_aa: CASSPWEGTDTQYF
d_call: -; j_call: TRBJ2-5; clone_size: -; v_call: TRBV5-4; cdr3_length: 17; cdr3_nt: TGTGCCAGCAGCTCCGGTGGTTGGGGGGTCGGGGAAGAGACCCAGTACTTC; cdr3_aa: CASSSGGWGVGEETQYF
d_call: -; j_call: TRBJ1-1; clone_size: -; v_call: TRBV6-5; cdr3_length: 13; cdr3_nt: TGTGCCAGCAGTTACTCTGGTCCCACTGAAGCTTTCTTT; cdr3_aa: CASSYSGPTEAFF
d_call: TRBD1; j_call: TRBJ1-2; clone_size: -; v_call: TRBV30; cdr3_length: 15; cdr3_nt: TGTGCCTGGAGTGGGAGGACAGGGACAAACTATGGCTACACCTTC; cdr3_aa: CAWSGRTGTNYGYTF
d_call: -; j_call: TRBJ2-7; clone_size: -; v_call: TRBV27; cdr3_length: 14; cdr3_nt: TGTGCCAGCCGACTCACCGGGACCATCTACGAGCAGTACTTC; cdr3_aa: CASRLTGTIYEQYF
d_call: TRBD2; j_call: TRBJ2-3; clone_size: -; v_call: TRBV5-4; cdr3_length: 15; cdr3_nt: TGTGCCAGCAGCTTCGCTAGCGGGGGCCCGGATACGCAGTATTTT; cdr3_aa: CASSFASGGPDTQYF
d_call: TRBD2; j_call: TRBJ2-7; clone_size: -; v_call: TRBV28; cdr3_length: 13; cdr3_nt: TGTGCCAGCAGTGTTGGGACTATCGGTGAGCAGTACTTC; cdr3_aa: CASSVGTIGEQYF
d_call: TRBD1; j_call: TRBJ2-7; clone_size: -; v_call: TRBV27; cdr3_length: 16; cdr3_nt: TGTGCCAGCAGTTTCCTTGTCGAGGACAGGGTCTACGAGCAGTACTTC; cdr3_aa: CASSFLVEDRVYEQYF
d_call: -; j_call: TRBJ1-2; clone_size: -; v_call: TRBV5-4; cdr3_length: 11; cdr3_nt: TGTGCCAGCAGCTCCCCCTATGGCTACACCTTC; cdr3_aa: CASSSPYGYTF
d_call: -; j_call: TRBJ2-5; clone_size: few; v_call: TRBV5-6; cdr3_length: 13; cdr3_nt: TGTGCCAGCAGCTGGTCCCGTAGCGGGACCCAGTACTTC; cdr3_aa: CASSWSRSGTQYF
d_call: TRBD1; j_call: TRBJ1-1; clone_size: -; v_call: TRBV9; cdr3_length: 18; cdr3_nt: TGTGCCAGCGGGCCGTCTCGGGACAGGGCTGGAAAGAACACTGAAGCTTTCTTT; cdr3_aa: CASGPSRDRAGKNTEAFF
d_call: -; j_call: TRBJ2-2; clone_size: -; v_call: TRBV27; cdr3_length: 13; cdr3_nt: TGTGCCAGCAGTTTACTTGTGATCGGGGAGCTGTTTTTT; cdr3_aa: CASSLLVIGELFF
d_call: TRBD1; j_call: TRBJ2-2; clone_size: once; v_call: TRBV10-3; cdr3_length: 15; cdr3_nt: TGTGCCATCAGTGCCGGGACAGCGAACACCGGGGAGCTGTTTTTT; cdr3_aa: CAISAGTANTGELFF
d_call: -; j_call: TRBJ1-1; clone_size: -; v_call: TRBV12-5; cdr3_length: 14; cdr3_nt: TGTGCTAGTGGTTTTGAGGGAATCCGCACTGAAGCTTTCTTT; cdr3_aa: CASGFEGIRTEAFF
d_call: TRBD2; j_call: TRBJ2-3; clone_size: -; v_call: TRBV7-8; cdr3_length: 16; cdr3_nt: TGTGCCAGCAGCTCACGACTAGCGGGAGGCACAGATACGCAGTATTTT; cdr3_aa: CASSSRLAGGTDTQYF
d_call: -; j_call: TRBJ1-1; clone_size: -; v_call: TRBV27; cdr3_length: 14; cdr3_nt: TGTGCCAGCAGTCTCCGACAGATGAACACTGAAGCTTTCTTT; cdr3_aa: CASSLRQMNTEAFF
d_call: -; j_call: TRBJ2-2; clone_size: -; v_call: TRBV19; cdr3_length: 18; cdr3_nt: TGTGCCAGTAGTATAGCATTCCGGGGCGGCGCGAACACCGGGGAGCTGTTTTTT; cdr3_aa: CASSIAFRGGANTGELFF
d_call: -; j_call: TRBJ1-1; clone_size: -; v_call: TRBV7-8; cdr3_length: 16; cdr3_nt: TGTGCCAGCAGCTTAGCGCCCGGACACCCGAACACTGAAGCTTTCTTT; cdr3_aa: CASSLAPGHPNTEAFF
d_call: -; j_call: TRBJ2-7; clone_size: -; v_call: TRBV2; cdr3_length: 14; cdr3_nt: TGTGCCAGCAGTGGAACCATGAGCTCCTACGAGCAGCACTTC; cdr3_aa: CASSGTMSSYEQHF
d_call: TRBD2; j_call: TRBJ2-5; clone_size: -; v_call: TRBV5-6; cdr3_length: 17; cdr3_nt: TGTGCCAGCAGCAGACAACTAGCGGGGGGTGATCAAGAGACCCAGTACTTC; cdr3_aa: CASSRQLAGGDQETQYF
d_call: TRBD2; j_call: TRBJ2-2; clone_size: -; v_call: TRBV7-6; cdr3_length: 15; cdr3_nt: TGTGCCAGCAGCCCTAGCGGGACATACACCGGGGAGCTGTTTTTT; cdr3_aa: CASSPSGTYTGELFF